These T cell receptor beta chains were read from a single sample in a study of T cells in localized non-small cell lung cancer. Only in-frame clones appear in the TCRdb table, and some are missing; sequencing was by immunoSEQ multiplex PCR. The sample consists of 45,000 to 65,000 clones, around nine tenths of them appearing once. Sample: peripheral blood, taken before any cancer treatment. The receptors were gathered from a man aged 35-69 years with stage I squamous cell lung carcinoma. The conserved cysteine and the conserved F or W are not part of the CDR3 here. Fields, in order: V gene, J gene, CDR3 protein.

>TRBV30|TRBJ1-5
ASSRGPSNQPQH
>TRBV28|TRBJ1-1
ASSSPTDIAF
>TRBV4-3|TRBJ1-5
ASSAGTGGNQPQH
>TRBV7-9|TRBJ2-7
ASSELMGEQY
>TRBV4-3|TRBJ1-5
ASSQDLGPNSNQPQH
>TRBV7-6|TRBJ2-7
ASSPRGPTYEQY
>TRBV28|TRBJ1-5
ASKKQGGGNQPQH
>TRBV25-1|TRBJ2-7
ASSGQTISEQY
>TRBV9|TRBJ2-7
ASSPTTGGYEQY
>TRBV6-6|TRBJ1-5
ASSRGVNQPQH
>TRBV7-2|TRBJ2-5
ASSRSRGSQETQY
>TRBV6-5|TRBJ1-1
ASSNRGVGNTEAF
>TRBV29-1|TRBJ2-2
SVGGAALNTGELF
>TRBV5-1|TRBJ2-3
ASSLDASTDTQY
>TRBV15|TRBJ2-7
ATSRSLAEMYEQY
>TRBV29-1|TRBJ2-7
SVEGDLYEQY
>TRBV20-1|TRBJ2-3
TGESGDTQY
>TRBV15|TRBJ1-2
ATSSWDRGNYGYT
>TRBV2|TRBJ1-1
ASTLSTGVGTEAF
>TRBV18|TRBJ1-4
ASSPAGGLNEKLF
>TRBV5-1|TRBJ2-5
ASRNRGQGETQY
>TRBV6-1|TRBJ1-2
ASSEAGGGNYGYT
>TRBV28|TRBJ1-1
AGTSGQLNTEAF
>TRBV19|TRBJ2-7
ASSINLDNREQY
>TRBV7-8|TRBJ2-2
AGSRLAGVGAGELF
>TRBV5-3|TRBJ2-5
ASSLVLAGQETQY
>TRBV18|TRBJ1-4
ASSPERIHEKLF
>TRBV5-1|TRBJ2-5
ASSPLGLANQETQY
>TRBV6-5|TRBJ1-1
ASSMEWNTEAF
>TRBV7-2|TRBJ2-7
ASSASYEQY
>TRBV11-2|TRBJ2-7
ASRAWSGATYEQY
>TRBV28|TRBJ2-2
ASSSTGLDTGELF
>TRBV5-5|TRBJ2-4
ASSFVSGSDIQY
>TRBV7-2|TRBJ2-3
ASSLGGQGGQY
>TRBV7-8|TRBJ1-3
ASSSRQYSGNTIY
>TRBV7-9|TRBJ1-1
ASSLTGTGVPMNTEAF
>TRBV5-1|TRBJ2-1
ASSLRGGSYNEQF
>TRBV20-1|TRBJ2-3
SLGGPDTQY
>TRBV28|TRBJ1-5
ASSITGEGNQPQH
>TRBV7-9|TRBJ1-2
ASSLGTRVIKGGYT